Here is one T cell receptor beta chain with its context. As yet, its antigen is unknown. Germline V CDR1 and CDR2: SNHLY, FYNNEI. The V end was cut by 8 bases, the J end by 5 bases, with 10 bases between. There are 11 residues in the CDR3. This sample is part of a study of early stage breast cancer tumors. Study-level points and caveats: Tumors had around 2.5-fold higher T cell density than normal breast.

The protocol was immunoSEQ multiplex PCR, while the TCRdb copy is restricted to in-frame clones and leaves out a portion. The data contain about 72,000 clones, 70% to 85% of them seen just once; the ten biggest clones take up roughly 3.2%. J is TRBJ2-7 and V is TRBV2, with TRBD2 as a possible D gene (6 bases). The receptor comes from a person in their 60s with breast cancer. Sequencing was performed on blood. The CDR3 loop reads CASGTLDEQYF. CDR3 DNA sequence: TGTGCCAGCGGGACTCTAGACGAGCAGTACTTC. Drawing the rest from reference TRBV2 and TRBJ2-7, the complete variable domain is EPEVTQTPSHQVTQMGQEVILRCVPISNHLYFYWYRQILGQKVEFLVSFYNNEISEKSEIFDDQFSVERPDGSNFTLKIRSTKLEDSAMYFCASGTLDEQYFGPGTRLTVT.